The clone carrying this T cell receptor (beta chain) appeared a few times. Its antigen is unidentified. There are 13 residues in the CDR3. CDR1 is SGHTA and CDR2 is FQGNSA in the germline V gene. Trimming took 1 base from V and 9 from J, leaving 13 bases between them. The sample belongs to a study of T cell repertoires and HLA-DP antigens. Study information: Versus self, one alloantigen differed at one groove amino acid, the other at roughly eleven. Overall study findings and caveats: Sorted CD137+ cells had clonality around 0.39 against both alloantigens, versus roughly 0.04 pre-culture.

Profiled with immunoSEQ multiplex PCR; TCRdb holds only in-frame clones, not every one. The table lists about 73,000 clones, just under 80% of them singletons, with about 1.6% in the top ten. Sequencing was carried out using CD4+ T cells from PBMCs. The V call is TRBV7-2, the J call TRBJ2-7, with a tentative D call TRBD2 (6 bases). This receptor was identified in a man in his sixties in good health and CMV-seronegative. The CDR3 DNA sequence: TGTGCCAGCAGCTTAGGGAGGGCTCGGGGGCAGTACGTC. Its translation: CASSLGRARGQYV.